Shown below are 27 T cell receptor beta chains from a single sample sequenced in a study of T cell clonotyping in hematopoietic cell transplantation (dated by TCRdb to the early 2020s). Libraries were built with the immunoSEQ multiplex PCR assay. As stored in TCRdb, this immuneACCESS dataset retains in-frame rearrangements with V and J assigned. A fraction of the clones does not appear; measured against another copy, unresolved V genes explain less than half of the discrepancy, and the remainder lacks a known reason. The sample data list under 5,000 clones, and less than 95% of these were observed just once. Jointly, the top ten make up less than 6.5% of the sample. Sequenced sample: peripheral blood mononuclear cells. Every receptor here comes from a man aged 35 to 55 in good health. Some clones in this sample may be carry-over from other donors' samples.

The chain employs TRBV28 and TRBJ2-7, with D maybe TRBD2 (7 bases). CDR3 size: 16 residues. Germline V gene lookup returns CDR1 MDHEN and CDR2 SYDVKM. Trimming left V 5 bases short and J 4 bases short, with 21 bases between. In DNA form, the CDR3 reads TGTGCCAGCAGTACACGGGGAGGGGGAATTTTTTACGAGCAGTACTTC. It translates to CASSTRGGGIFYEQYF.

The chain is built from TRBV5-1 and TRBJ1-4, with 9 bases aligning to TRBD1. After removal of 4 bases from V and 8 bases from J, the junction contained 6 bases not matched to a gene. Germline values: CDR1 SGHRS, CDR2 YFSETQ. This CDR3 is built from 14 residues. DNA of the CDR3: TGCGCCAGCAGCCCAGGGACAGGGAAGGAAAAACTGTTTTTT. Translated: CASSPGTGKEKLFF.

The chain joins TRBV5-1 to TRBJ2-7, with 9 bases matching TRBD1. The CDR3 has 15 amino acids. The J segment lost 4 bases and the V segment lost 4 bases, leaving 9 bases of the junction unmatched. Germline V gene sequence: CDR1 SGHRS, CDR2 YFSETQ. The CDR3 region is CASSPGQGDSYEQYF. The CDR3 DNA is TGCGCCAGCAGCCCGGGACAGGGCGATAGTTACGAGCAGTACTTC.

The chain combines TRBV5-1 with TRBJ1-1; D is perhaps TRBD1 (5 bases). The CDR3 has 14 residues. The V end lost 0 bases, the J end lost 6 bases, and 12 bases lay between the germline ends. Germline values: CDR1 SGHRS, CDR2 YFSETQ. The CDR3 DNA reads TGCGCCAGCAGCTTGGTAGGGGTTATGTCTGAAGCTTTCTTT. This gives the protein CASSLVGVMSEAFF.

This chain joins TRBV7-6 and TRBJ1-4; D is unclear. CDR1 SGHVS and CDR2 FNYEAQ come from the germline V gene. The CDR3 loop spans 17 amino acids. Trimming removed 5 bases from V and 8 bases from J, with 24 bases in between. CDR3: CASSPSIDPTEVEKLFF. The CDR3, as DNA: TGTGCCAGCAGCCCATCGATAGATCCGACGGAGGTCGAAAAACTGTTTTTT.

On this clone itself: Different DNA sequences within this sample yield the same CDR3. The V and J genes are TRBV5-1 and TRBJ2-5; D is ambiguous. V was cut by 3 bases and J by 2 bases, with 2 bases left in between. CDR1 is SGHRS, CDR2 YFSETQ, per germline. CDR3 length equals 11 residues. DNA for the CDR3: TGCGCCAGCAGCTCGCAAGAGACCCAGTACTTC. Amino acid sequence: CASSSQETQYF.

This rearrangement joins TRBV7-9 to TRBJ2-7, with 7 bases identical to TRBD1. The CDR3 is made up of 15 amino acids. The germline CDR1 and CDR2 sequences are SEHNR and FQNEAQ (reference sequence). V dropped 4 bases and J dropped 2; count of bases not matched to a gene: 8. The CDR3 reads CASSSTRDRAYEQYF. CDR3 DNA: TGTGCCAGCAGCTCAACCCGGGACAGAGCCTACGAGCAGTACTTC.

The chain employs TRBV6-6 and TRBJ1-4; D ambiguous. This CDR3 is built from 15 residues. Germline CDR1 is MNHNY and CDR2 is SVGAGI (reference sequence). Trimming removed 4 bases from V and 4 bases from J, with 13 bases in between. CDR3 sequence: CASSWRGDYNEKLFF. The CDR3 DNA sequence: TGTGCCAGCAGTTGGAGAGGTGATTATAATGAAAAACTGTTTTTT.

The chain links TRBV7-8 to TRBJ2-7; maybe TRBD1 (5 bases). Looked up from germline, CDR1 is SGHVS and CDR2 is FQNEAQ. This CDR3 contains 15 residues. V was cut by 1 base and J by 7 bases, with 17 bases left in between. The CDR3 protein is CASSLDRSGFREQYF. CDR3 DNA sequence: TGTGCCAGCAGCTTAGATCGGTCAGGGTTCAGGGAGCAGTACTTC.

J is TRBJ2-2 and V is TRBV7-6, with TRBD2 matching over 8 bases. Losses at the gene ends were 2 bases for V and 3 bases for J; bases not matched to a gene: 17. The CDR3 covers 20 residues. In germline, CDR1 is SGHVS, CDR2 FNYEAQ. The CDR3, as DNA: TGTGCCAGCAGCTTAAACATAAAGGGTAGCGGGAAGGGAGACACCGGGGAGCTGTTTTTT. It specifies CASSLNIKGSGKGDTGELFF.

CDR3 in DNA: TGTGCCAGTAACCTGAACACCGGGGAGCTGTTTTTT. Translated: CASNLNTGELFF. The chain joins TRBV19 to TRBJ2-2; D remains ambiguous. Germline CDR1 and CDR2: LNHDA and SQIVND (reference sequence). V lost 7 bases to trimming and J lost 1 base, with 4 bases between them. CDR3 length: 12 amino acids.

The rearrangement uses TRBV6-5 and TRBJ2-5; 9 nucleotides match TRBD1. V trimming: 0 bases; J trimming: 3 bases; junction bases outside the gene matches: 5. CDR3 size: 16 residues. CDR1 is MNHEY and CDR2 is SVGAGI in the germline V gene. Here the CDR3 DNA reads TGTGCCAGCAGTTACTCGGACAGGGGTCTGGAAGAGACCCAGTACTTC. The encoded protein is CASSYSDRGLEETQYF.

This clone was recorded once. This sequence joins TRBV5-1 and TRBJ2-4; D is uncertain. Trimming removed 2 bases at V and 9 bases at J, with 9 bases between. Germline V gene data show CDR1 as SGHRS and CDR2 as YFSETQ. This CDR3 contains 12 residues. CDR3 nucleotide sequence: TGCGCCAGCAGCTTCTTCACCGGCATTCAGTACTTC. This sequence encodes CASSFFTGIQYF.

This rearrangement joins TRBV6-5 to TRBJ2-7; 9 bases fit TRBD2. V was clipped by 4 bases and J by 6 bases; unmatched bases: 4. There are 13 residues in the CDR3. Germline V gene sequence: CDR1 MNHEY, CDR2 SVGAGI. The CDR3 coding sequence is TGTGCCAGCAGTTTAGCGGGGGCCGGCGAGCAGTACTTC. Translating it yields CASSLAGAGEQYF.

The chain links TRBV30 to TRBJ2-3; D not resolved. The ends were cut back, 0 bases at V and 5 bases at J, with 9 bases in the middle. CDR1 and CDR2 (germline): GTSNPN, SVGIG (reference sequence). The CDR3 contains 13 residues. The CDR3 bases are TGTGCCTGGAGTGTAGGAGATCAAGATACGCAGTATTTT. Translated, it gives CAWSVGDQDTQYF.

The chain combines TRBV7-3 with TRBJ2-2; D perhaps matches TRBD1 (6 bases). Trimming took 6 bases from V and 7 from J, leaving 12 bases between them. CDR1 SGHTA and CDR2 FQGTGA come from the germline V gene. This CDR3 region has 13 residues. The DNA for the CDR3 is TGTGCCAGCAGTCGTACAGGGAACGGGGAGCTGTTTTTT. This sequence encodes CASSRTGNGELFF.

The genes are TRBV29-1 and TRBJ1-5; D is perhaps TRBD1 (5 bases). Germline CDR1 and CDR2: SQVTM and ANQGSEA. The CDR3 spans 13 residues. V was cut by 7 bases and J by 3 bases, with 13 bases left in between. This chain's CDR3 is CSATGGFNQPQHF. CDR3 sequence (DNA): TGCAGCGCGACCGGGGGGTTCAATCAGCCCCAGCATTTT.

V usage is TRBV19 and J usage is TRBJ1-1; 9 nucleotides line up with TRBD1. V gave up 3 bases and J gave up 10 bases; unmatched junction bases: 3. Germline V lookup: CDR1 LNHDA, CDR2 SQIVND (reference sequence). The CDR3 totals 12 residues. The CDR3 DNA sequence: TGTGCCAGTAGTATCGACAGGGGGGCAGCTTTCTTT. Its protein is CASSIDRGAAFF.

The rearrangement uses TRBV9 and TRBJ2-3; 10 bases map to TRBD2. The CDR3 extends over 18 amino acids. Germline assignment: CDR1 SGDLS and CDR2 YYNGEE. Unmatched junction bases numbered 17, after V lost 4 bases and J lost 6 bases. CDR3 loop: CASSRRGLAGVSSDTQYF. The CDR3, as DNA: TGTGCCAGCAGCCGACGAGGGCTAGCGGGGGTCTCGTCCGATACGCAGTATTTT. Drawing the rest from reference TRBV9 and TRBJ2-3, the complete variable domain is DSGVTQTPKHLITATGQRVTLRCSPRSGDLSVYWYQQSLDQGLQFLIQYYNGEERAKGNILERFSAQQFPDLHSELNLSSLELGDSALYFCASSRRGLAGVSSDTQYFGPGTRLTVL.

This clone occurred once. V usage is TRBV6-5 and J usage is TRBJ2-5; D not resolved. The CDR3 extends over 13 amino acids. Trimming stripped 2 bases from V and 3 bases from J, with 7 bases between. Germline assignment: CDR1 MNHEY and CDR2 SVGAGI. The CDR3 DNA reads as TGTGCCAGCAGTTACGGGGAAAAAGAGACCCAGTACTTC. This gives the protein CASSYGEKETQYF.

The V and J genes are TRBV5-1 and TRBJ2-1; possible D gene TRBD1, 5 bases. Germline V gene lookup returns CDR1 SGHRS and CDR2 YFSETQ. The CDR3 is made up of 13 amino acids. Trimming removed 1 base at V and 15 bases at J, with 17 bases between. The CDR3 sequence: CASSLSQQAPWFF. DNA of the CDR3: TGCGCCAGCAGCTTGAGCCAACAGGCGCCGTGGTTCTTC.

This chain connects TRBV27 to TRBJ2-3; 10 nucleotides line up with TRBD2. The germline V gene encodes CDR1 MNHEY and CDR2 SMNVEV (reference sequence). The V and J ends lost 2 bases and 2 bases, in that order; junction bases with no gene match: 7. This CDR3 has 17 amino acids. CDR3 protein: CASSLGILAGATDTQYF. The CDR3 DNA reads TGTGCCAGCAGTTTAGGAATCCTAGCGGGAGCCACAGATACGCAGTATTTT.

V is TRBV19 and J is TRBJ2-5; tentatively, D is TRBD2 (5 bases). V was clipped by 10 bases and J by 1 base, with 13 bases between them. The CDR3 extends over 13 amino acids. Germline V gives CDR1 LNHDA, CDR2 SQIVND (reference sequence). CDR3 nucleotides: TGTGCCACCAGGCGAGGGCTCCAAGAGACCCAGTACTTC. Translated: CATRRGLQETQYF.

This clone was observed a few times. The rearrangement uses TRBV5-1 and TRBJ1-1; D gene unclear. Germline CDR1 and CDR2: SGHRS and YFSETQ. The CDR3 is 14 amino acids. V lost 0 bases and J lost 4, with 10 bases in between. The CDR3 nucleotides read TGCGCCAGCAGCTTGGGCCGGGAGAGCACTGAAGCTTTCTTT. Protein product: CASSLGRESTEAFF.

The chain joins TRBV6-6 to TRBJ2-7; D gene uncertain. The CDR3 contains 14 residues. Germline V gene data show CDR1 as MNHNY and CDR2 as SVGAGI (reference sequence). Trimming cost V 5 bases and J 0 bases, with 11 bases left between them. The CDR3 loop is CASSLGPSSYEQYF. The CDR3 DNA is TGTGCCAGCAGTCTCGGACCTTCCTCCTACGAGCAGTACTTC.

The chain couples TRBV6-1 to TRBJ1-2; D call uncertain. This CDR3 comprises 14 residues. CDR1 and CDR2 from the germline V gene are MNHNS and SASEGT. The germline V and J ends were trimmed by 0 bases and 8 bases, with 13 bases remaining between them. CDR3 amino acids: CASSEARKVRGYTF. Written as DNA, the CDR3 is TGTGCCAGCAGTGAAGCCCGAAAAGTGCGGGGCTACACCTTC.

The rearrangement uses TRBV19 and TRBJ2-7; perhaps TRBD1 as D (6 bases). V gave up 4 bases and J gave up 4 bases, with 11 bases separating them. Germline V CDR1 and CDR2: LNHDA, SQIVND (reference sequence). CDR3 length equals 13 residues. CDR3 region: CASSTTQGYEQYF. Written as DNA, the CDR3 is TGTGCCAGTAGTACAACACAGGGTTACGAGCAGTACTTC.